This record looks at one TCR beta chain sequence and its context. The sample belongs to a study of blood T cell repertoires in COVID-19. Study summary: The analysed material was cDNA or gDNA that came from T cells, B-cell-depleted T cells, or PBMCs.

Cohorts were determined from participant-reported clinical history. CDR3 size: 15 residues. Trimming removed 3 bases from V and 4 bases from J, with 14 bases in between. Germline loops: CDR1 MDHEN, CDR2 SYDVKM. The table came from immunoSEQ multiplex PCR; TCRdb's copy has only in-frame clones and leaves some out. The sample lists 200,000 to 250,000 clones, roughly 80% occurring once. The chain has TRBV28 and TRBJ2-3; D possibly corresponds to TRBD2 (5 bases). This sequence was found in a woman aged 35 to 49 with acute COVID-19. Material: PBMCs or T cells enriched from blood (not recorded which). The CDR3 spells CASSLRGSLADTQYF. The CDR3 coding sequence is TGTGCCAGCAGTTTGCGTGGGAGCTTGGCAGATACGCAGTATTTT.